The 24 T cell receptor beta chains in this list originate from one sample, sequenced in a study of molecular identifiers for immune sequencing clone quantification. Via MiXCR, TCRdb re-called the PCR reads, giving one row per CDR3 protein. Of 350,000 or so distinct CDR3 sequences in the sample, over 20% were seen once. Specimen: naive CD8+ T cells from blood, with Jurkat cell RNA spiked in. Specified subset: FACS-sorted CD8+CD4-CCR7+CD45RA+ naive T cells. The receptors shown here come from a human donor in good health. Some libraries in this study had Jurkat cell RNA spiked in.

This clonotype was counted ten times or more. J is TRBJ2-5 and V is TRBV9; no clear D. This CDR3 is 16 amino acids long. Deletions cut 1 base from V and 0 bases from J, with 13 bases between. The V gene's germline CDR1 is SGDLS and CDR2 YYNGEE. This CDR3 reads CASSVSPRTYQETQYF. The DNA for the CDR3 is TGTGCCAGCAGCGTATCCCCCCGGACGTACCAAGAGACCCAGTACTTC.

This clonotype was picked up many times. The chain links TRBV11-2 to TRBJ2-4; tentative D call: TRBD2 (5 bases). Germline lookup yields CDR1 SGHAT and CDR2 FQNNGV. Trimming removed 5 bases from V and 7 bases from J, with 12 bases in between. This CDR3 has 13 residues. CDR3: CASSTLRGNIQYF. CDR3 bases: TGTGCCAGCAGCACTCTCCGGGGTAACATTCAGTACTTC.

This clonotype was seen ten or more times. The chain uses TRBV6-1 and TRBJ2-7; TRBD2 might be the D (5 bases). The germline CDR1 and CDR2 sequences are MNHNS and SASEGT. The CDR3 contains 16 residues. The germline V and J ends were trimmed by 6 bases and 5 bases, with 23 bases remaining between them. CDR3 residues: CASRPQVVAPVHEQYF. As DNA, the CDR3 is TGTGCCAGCAGGCCCCAGGTCGTAGCGCCCGTCCACGAGCAGTACTTC.

The chain links TRBV20-1 to TRBJ1-1; TRBD1 matches at 10 bases. J lost 1 base, V lost 2 bases, and 13 bases had no gene match. Per germline, CDR1 DFQATT and CDR2 SNEGSKA (reference sequence). The CDR3 runs to 18 residues. CDR3 sequence: CSARSRPGQGMKNTEAFF. CDR3 in DNA: TGCAGTGCTAGATCAAGACCGGGACAGGGGATGAAGAACACTGAAGCTTTCTTT.

This clonotype has at least ten counts. The rearrangement joins TRBV28 to TRBJ2-3, with a weak D call TRBD2 (5 bases). This CDR3 has 13 residues. The V end lost 6 bases, the J end lost 5 bases, and 12 bases lay between the germline ends. CDR1 and CDR2 from the germline V gene are MDHEN and SYDVKM. The CDR3 bases are TGTGCCAGCAGCCCCGATGAGGGAGATACGCAGTATTTT. Residues: CASSPDEGDTQYF.

Points on this clonotype: At one end, the junction sequence differs from germline, possibly due to a read error. This chain links TRBV30 with TRBJ2-1; TRBD2 is a possible D gene (7 bases). This CDR3 has 18 residues. Germline V gene sequence: CDR1 GTSNPN, CDR2 SVGIG (reference sequence). The CDR3 is CARSVGGGRQDSYNEQFF. DNA of the CDR3: TGTGCCCGGAGTGTAGGGGGGGGCAGACAAGACTCCTACAATGAGCAGTTCTTC. Full variable domain (outside the CDR3, taken from reference TRBV30 and TRBJ2-1): SQTIHQWPATLVQPVGSPLSLECTVEGTSNPNLYWYRQAAGRGLQLLFYSVGIGQISSEVPQNLSASRPQDRQFILSSKKLLLSDSGFYLCARSVGGGRQDSYNEQFFGPGTRLTVL.

This clonotype showed up just a few times. The chain uses TRBV3-1 and TRBJ2-3, with 8 bases identical to TRBD2. The CDR3 loop spans 19 amino acids. CDR1 LGHDT and CDR2 YNNKEL come from the germline V gene (reference sequence). The V and J ends lost 0 bases and 4 bases, in that order; junction bases with no gene match: 15. CDR3 bases: TGTGCCAGCAGCCAAGATCGTTTCGGAATAGCGGGGAGGGCAGATACGCAGTATTTT. Its translation is CASSQDRFGIAGRADTQYF.

Comment on this clonotype: This may stem from a read error, because a much larger clone lies one nucleotide away. CDR3 nucleotides: TGTGCCAGCAGTCCCGCGGACACCATATATTTT. Protein product: CASSPADTIYF. The chain is built from TRBV28 and TRBJ1-3; D remains unclear. The V and J ends lost 5 bases and 8 bases respectively, with 7 bases between them. This CDR3 region has 11 residues. In germline, CDR1 is MDHEN, CDR2 SYDVKM.

This clonotype appeared many times. The chain is built from TRBV7-2 and TRBJ1-1, with D maybe TRBD1 (5 bases). Trimming cost V 0 bases and J 2 bases, with 13 bases left between them. This CDR3 comprises 16 residues. CDR1 is SGHTA, CDR2 FQGNSA, per germline. The CDR3 region is CASSLAEWDGNTEAFF. The CDR3 DNA is TGTGCCAGCAGCTTAGCTGAGTGGGACGGAAACACTGAAGCTTTCTTT.

The CDR3 loop is CASSIHSGYNEQFF. The CDR3 nucleotides read TGTGCCAGCAGTATACATAGCGGATACAATGAGCAGTTCTTC. J is TRBJ2-1 and V is TRBV6-2 or TRBV6-3; TRBD2 is a possible D gene (6 bases). The length of the CDR3 is 14 residues. Between the trimmed V and J ends, which lost 5 bases and 4 bases, there was a span of 12 bases. Germline V CDR1 and CDR2: MNHEY, SVGEGT.

This clonotype was counted between two and nine times. The chain combines TRBV28 with TRBJ2-7; D gene unclear. Germline values: CDR1 MDHEN, CDR2 SYDVKM. The CDR3 has 12 amino acids. Trimming took off 6 bases at V and 5 bases at J, with 11 bases between the two ends. Here the CDR3 DNA reads TGTGCCAGCAGCCCCTTTCAGGACGAGCAGTACTTC. It encodes CASSPFQDEQYF.

This clonotype was seen repeatedly, ten times or more. J is TRBJ2-7 and V is TRBV7-9, with D tentatively TRBD2 (7 bases). This CDR3 contains 15 residues. Germline lookup yields CDR1 SEHNR and CDR2 FQNEAQ (reference sequence). V was shortened by 6 bases and J by 3 bases, with 18 bases between the two germline ends. This chain's CDR3 is CASSPRGGSGYEQYF. The CDR3 DNA is TGTGCCAGCAGTCCTAGGGGGGGTAGCGGCTACGAGCAGTACTTC.

About this clonotype itself: Being one base from a much bigger clone, this may be a read error. The rearrangement joins TRBV20-1 to TRBJ1-4, with D unresolved. CDR3 length equals 15 residues. The germline V gene has CDR1 DFQATT and CDR2 SNEGSKA (reference sequence). The CDR3, as DNA: TGCAGTGCTAGAGATCCTACAGAAACTAATGAAGAACTGTTTTTT. It is translated as CSARDPTETNEELFF.

This clonotype was recorded at least ten times. The chain has TRBV12-5 and TRBJ2-7; 11 bases are a match to TRBD1. Germline loops: CDR1 LGHNT, CDR2 FRNRAP. Losses at the gene ends were 6 bases for V and 5 bases for J; bases not matched to a gene: 9. The CDR3 is made up of 15 amino acids. The CDR3 region is CASGESRTGGHEQYF. The CDR3 DNA reads as TGTGCTAGTGGAGAATCCCGGACAGGGGGCCACGAGCAGTACTTC.

This clonotype was recorded at least ten times. The chain has TRBV14 and TRBJ2-3; 8 nucleotides line up with TRBD1. The CDR3 runs to 15 residues. Germline CDR1 and CDR2: SGHDN and FVKESK. Trimming removed 5 bases from V and 3 bases from J; junction bases left unmatched: 7. The CDR3 nucleotides read TGTGCCAGCAGCACCCGGACAGGGTGGACAGATACGCAGTATTTT. This translates into CASSTRTGWTDTQYF.

This clonotype was seen a handful of times. This chain uses TRBV4-3 with TRBJ2-1; 14 nucleotides line up with TRBD2. This CDR3 is built from 20 residues. The junction had 12 bases not matched to a gene; V was cut back by 1 base and J by 4 bases. Germline V gene lookup returns CDR1 LGHNA and CDR2 YSLEER. In DNA, the CDR3 is TGCGCCAGCAGCCAAGCGAGCGTGGGACTAGCGGGAGCAAGGTACAATGAGCAGTTCTTC. The encoded protein is CASSQASVGLAGARYNEQFF.

There are many counts of this clonotype. The rearrangement links TRBV6-2 or TRBV6-3 to TRBJ1-1; D is unclear. The CDR3 is made up of 13 amino acids. V lost 3 bases and J 0 bases, leaving 5 bases between the germline ends. CDR1 MNHEY and CDR2 SVGEGT come from the germline V gene. CDR3 nucleotides: TGTGCCAGCAGTTATACATTGAACACTGAAGCTTTCTTT. This translates into CASSYTLNTEAFF.

The CDR3 spells CSARSRDHEQYF. CDR3 bases: TGCAGTGCTAGAAGCCGGGACCACGAGCAGTACTTC. The J gene is TRBJ2-7, the V gene TRBV20-1; possibly TRBD1 or TRBD2 for D (5 bases each). In germline, CDR1 is DFQATT, CDR2 SNEGSKA (reference sequence). V shed 2 bases and J shed 5 bases, with 10 bases lying between them. This CDR3 contains 12 residues.

Many counts were recorded for this clonotype. This rearrangement joins TRBV24-1 to TRBJ2-1; no definite D call. CDR1 and CDR2 from the germline V gene are KGHDR and SFDVKD. Trimming stripped 7 bases from V and 6 bases from J, with 9 bases between. The CDR3 has 12 amino acids. The CDR3 DNA reads as TGTGCCACCAGGGGGTCGGGCAATGAGCAGTTCTTC. It yields the protein CATRGSGNEQFF.

This clonotype was seen many times. The gene calls are TRBV7-9 and TRBJ2-1; D not certain. The V and J ends lost 4 bases and 2 bases respectively, with 12 bases between them. The CDR3 sequence is 15 residues long. Germline assignment: CDR1 SEHNR and CDR2 FQNEAQ (reference sequence). This CDR3 reads CASSSRTSTYNEQFF. The CDR3, as DNA: TGTGCCAGCAGCTCAAGGACCAGCACCTACAATGAGCAGTTCTTC. Combining the CDR3 with reference TRBV7-9 and TRBJ2-1 gives the whole variable domain DTGVSQNPRHKITKRGQNVTFRCDPISEHNRLYWYRQTLGQGPEFLTYFQNEAQLEKSRLLSDRFSAERPKGSFSTLEIQRTEQGDSAMYLCASSSRTSTYNEQFFGPGTRLTVL.

This clonotype was counted at least ten times. This chain uses TRBV24-1 with TRBJ2-3, with D maybe TRBD1 (6 bases). Looked up from germline, CDR1 is KGHDR and CDR2 is SFDVKD. The CDR3 totals 14 residues. Trimming left V 7 bases short and J 4 bases short, with 14 bases between. The CDR3 DNA follows: TGTGCCACCAGCCTACGGGCAGGGGCAGATACGCAGTATTTT. It is translated as CATSLRAGADTQYF.

This clonotype was counted at least ten times. V usage is TRBV7-9 and J usage is TRBJ2-2; D may be TRBD1 (7 bases). V was clipped by 3 bases and J by 3 bases, with 14 bases between them. The germline CDR1 and CDR2 sequences are SEHNR and FQNEAQ (reference sequence). CDR3 length: 16 residues. The CDR3 DNA follows: TGTGCCAGCAGCTTCGGAGGGGGCGGAGACACCGGGGAGCTGTTTTTT. It yields the protein CASSFGGGGDTGELFF.

This clonotype was counted a few times. V usage is TRBV5-4 and J usage is TRBJ2-3; 8 bases map to TRBD1. The CDR3 runs 14 residues. The V gene end was trimmed by 7 bases and the J gene end by 1 base; junction bases not matched to a gene: 5. Germline loops: CDR1 SGHNT, CDR2 YYREEE (reference sequence). CDR3 region: CASGSGQGTDTQYF. The CDR3 DNA sequence: TGTGCCAGCGGCTCGGGACAGGGCACAGATACGCAGTATTTT.

For this clonotype: This sequence may be a read error, since a much larger clone differs from it by one base. The chain couples TRBV12-3 or TRBV12-4 to TRBJ2-7; D call uncertain. This CDR3 is 13 amino acids long. In DNA form, the CDR3 reads TGTGCCAGCAGTTTTGTGGGCACCTACGAGCGGTACTTC. Translation: CASSFVGTYERYF.